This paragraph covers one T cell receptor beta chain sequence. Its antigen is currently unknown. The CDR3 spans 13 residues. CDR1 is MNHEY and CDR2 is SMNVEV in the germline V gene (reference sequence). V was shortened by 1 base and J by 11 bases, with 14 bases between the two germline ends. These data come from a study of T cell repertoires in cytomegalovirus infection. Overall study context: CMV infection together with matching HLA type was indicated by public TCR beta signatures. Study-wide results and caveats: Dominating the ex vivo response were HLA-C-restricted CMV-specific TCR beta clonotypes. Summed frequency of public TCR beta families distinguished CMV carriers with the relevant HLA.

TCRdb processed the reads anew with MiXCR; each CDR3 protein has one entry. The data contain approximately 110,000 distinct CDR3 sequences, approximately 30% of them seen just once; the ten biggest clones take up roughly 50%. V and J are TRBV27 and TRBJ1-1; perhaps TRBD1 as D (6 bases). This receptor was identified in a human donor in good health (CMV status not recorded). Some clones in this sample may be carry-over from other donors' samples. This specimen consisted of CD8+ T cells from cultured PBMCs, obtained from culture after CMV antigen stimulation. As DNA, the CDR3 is TGTGCCAGCAGTTTATTTGGGGGGCAGGAGGCTTTCTTT. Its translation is CASSLFGGQEAFF.